The rows below give T cell receptor beta chains drawn from one sample of a study of T cell responses to AZD1222 COVID-19 vaccine. Libraries were prepared by immunoSEQ multiplex PCR; TCRdb keeps only in-frame clonotypes and omits some of them. The sample yields some 150,000 clones, around 87% seen once. Specimen: peripheral blood, collected 28 days after the second AZD1222 dose. Receptors originate from an adult who received the AZD1222 COVID-19 vaccine. CDR3s include the opening cysteine and the closing phenylalanine or tryptophan. D genes are given only for firm matches. Expanded clones are given a class, and other clones once, few, many or no size at all.

v_gene	d_gene	j_gene	abundance	CDR3aa	CDR3nt
TRBV7-2	NA	TRBJ2-1	NA	CASSLGPINEQFF	TGTGCCAGCAGCTTAGGTCCGATCAATGAGCAGTTCTTC
TRBV5-1	NA	TRBJ1-1	NA	CASEDGVLNTEAFF	TGCGCCAGCGAGGATGGAGTTTTGAACACTGAAGCTTTCTTT
TRBV19	NA	TRBJ1-3	NA	CASSSESSGNTIYF	TGTGCCAGTAGCTCAGAAAGCTCTGGAAACACCATATATTTT
TRBV28	TRBD2	TRBJ2-1	NA	CASSISTSGRGKFF	TGTGCCAGCAGCATTTCAACTAGCGGGAGAGGGAAGTTCTTC
TRBV7-8	TRBD2	TRBJ2-1	NA	CASSLRGTQREGNEQFF	TGTGCCAGCAGCCTGAGGGGAACTCAGCGGGAGGGGAATGAGCAGTTCTTC
TRBV24-1	NA	TRBJ2-1	NA	CATSDLSGLRPDEQFF	TGTGCCACCAGTGATTTAAGTGGATTGCGTCCGGATGAGCAGTTCTTC
TRBV2	TRBD1	TRBJ1-3	NA	CASQNQGQGNTIYF	TGTGCCAGTCAAAACCAGGGACAGGGAAACACCATATATTTT
TRBV19	NA	TRBJ2-7	once	CASSIRQHSYEQYF	TGTGCCAGTAGTATCAGGCAGCACTCCTACGAGCAGTACTTC
TRBV24-1	NA	TRBJ2-7	NA	CATAHSGSAEQYF	TGTGCCACCGCGCATTCAGGGTCTGCCGAGCAGTACTTC
TRBV2	TRBD1	TRBJ1-2	NA	CASSRQGNYGYTF	TGTGCCAGCAGTCGACAGGGAAACTATGGCTACACCTTC
TRBV2	NA	TRBJ1-4	NA	CASRGGPGEKLFF	TGTGCCAGCAGGGGGGGACCGGGCGAAAAACTGTTTTTT
TRBV3-1/TRBV3-2	TRBD2	TRBJ2-7	once	CASSPKLAGAHEQYF	TGTGCCAGCAGCCCCAAACTAGCGGGAGCACACGAGCAGTACTTC
TRBV5-4	NA	TRBJ1-5	NA	CASSLNGDSQPQHF	TGTGCCAGCAGCTTGAACGGGGATTCACAGCCCCAGCATTTT
TRBV5-1	NA	TRBJ2-2	few	CASSLPSPTGELFF	TGCGCCAGCAGCTTGCCTAGCCCCACCGGGGAGCTGTTTTTT
TRBV11-3	TRBD2	TRBJ2-1	NA	CASSQRLAGGNEQFF	TGTGCCAGCAGCCAGAGACTAGCGGGAGGAAATGAGCAGTTCTTC
TRBV28	NA	TRBJ2-7	NA	CASGGHFEQYF	TGTGCCAGCGGGGGCCATTTCGAGCAGTACTTC
TRBV25-1	TRBD1	TRBJ2-3	NA	CASSDWDSLDTQYF	TGTGCCAGCAGTGATTGGGACAGCCTCGATACGCAGTATTTT
TRBV15	NA	TRBJ1-6	NA	CATSGVSYNSPLHF	TGTGCCACCAGCGGGGTCTCCTATAATTCACCCCTCCACTTT
TRBV7-2	NA	TRBJ2-7	NA	CASSPRDEQYF	TGTGCCAGCAGCCCTCGGGACGAGCAGTACTTC
TRBV27	NA	TRBJ1-1	NA	CASSPAGLLNTEAFF	TGTGCCAGCAGTCCCGCGGGACTCTTGAACACTGAAGCTTTCTTT
TRBV3-1/TRBV3-2	TRBD1	TRBJ2-7	NA	CASSQAPKTGVHEQYF	TGTGCCAGCAGCCAAGCACCTAAGACAGGGGTACACGAGCAGTACTTC
TRBV13	TRBD1	TRBJ1-2	NA	CASSLSGGADYGYTF	TGTGCCAGCAGCTTATCAGGGGGCGCTGACTATGGCTACACCTTC
TRBV18	NA	TRBJ2-4	NA	CASLMTDEWGKDIQYF	TGTGCCAGTCTCATGACTGACGAGTGGGGAAAGGACATTCAGTACTTC
TRBV2	NA	TRBJ2-7	NA	CASSRDGTNYEQYF	TGTGCCAGCAGTCGGGACGGTACCAACTACGAGCAGTACTTC
TRBV19	NA	TRBJ2-7	once	CASSTSAGATYEQYF	TGTGCCAGTAGTACCTCCGCAGGGGCGACCTACGAGCAGTACTTC
TRBV6-4	TRBD1	TRBJ2-1	NA	CASSDYRGPVNEQFF	TGTGCCAGCAGTGACTACAGGGGGCCGGTTAATGAGCAGTTCTTC
TRBV28	NA	TRBJ1-1	NA	CASRVTNTEAFF	TGTGCCAGCAGGGTCACTAACACTGAAGCTTTCTTT
TRBV5-4	NA	TRBJ2-1	NA	CASSLKTGSVNEQFF	TGTGCCAGCAGCTTGAAAACCGGGAGTGTGAATGAGCAGTTCTTC
TRBV21-1	NA	TRBJ2-7	NA	CASSGPPDEQYF	TGTGCCAGCAGCGGTCCCCCCGACGAGCAGTACTTC
TRBV19	NA	TRBJ2-7	NA	CASSLSSGGEQYF	TGTGCCAGTAGTTTGAGCAGCGGAGGGGAGCAGTACTTC
TRBV6-2/TRBV6-3	NA	TRBJ2-7	once	CASSLKREQYF	TGTGCCAGCAGTCTTAAACGGGAGCAGTACTTC
TRBV6-1	NA	TRBJ1-1	NA	CASSDNTEAFF	TGTGCCAGCAGTGATAACACTGAAGCTTTCTTT
TRBV25-1	TRBD2	TRBJ2-1	NA	CASSETMSGRNEQFF	TGTGCCAGCAGTGAAACCATGAGCGGGAGGAATGAGCAGTTCTTC
TRBV7-2	NA	TRBJ2-7	few	CASSLDSSGYEQYF	TGTGCCAGCAGCTTAGATAGTAGCGGCTACGAGCAGTACTTC
TRBV6-1	TRBD2	TRBJ2-7	NA	CASSEREVYEQYF	TGTGCCAGCAGTGAGCGGGAGGTCTACGAGCAGTACTTC
TRBV27	NA	TRBJ1-5	NA	CASRGQLSNQPQHF	TGTGCCAGCCGAGGGCAGCTTAGCAATCAGCCCCAGCATTTT
TRBV28	NA	TRBJ1-2	once	CASSLFGLPYGYTF	TGTGCCAGCAGTTTATTCGGCCTACCCTATGGCTACACCTTC
TRBV24-1	NA	TRBJ1-5	NA	CATSDGMQPQHF	TGTGCCACCAGTGATGGGATGCAGCCCCAGCATTTT
TRBV7-2	NA	TRBJ2-7	NA	CASSPEGPSYEQYF	TGTGCCAGCAGCCCCGAGGGCCCGTCGTACGAGCAGTACTTC
TRBV5-1	TRBD1	TRBJ1-2	NA	CASSFSGTGDGYTF	TGCGCCAGCAGTTTCAGCGGGACAGGGGATGGCTACACCTTC
TRBV7-2	NA	TRBJ2-3	few	CASSFDAGATDTQYF	TGTGCCAGCAGCTTCGATGCGGGGGCGACAGATACGCAGTATTTT
TRBV30	TRBD2	TRBJ2-7	NA	CAWSRREFGEQYF	TGTGCCTGGTCCCGGCGGGAGTTTGGGGAGCAGTACTTC